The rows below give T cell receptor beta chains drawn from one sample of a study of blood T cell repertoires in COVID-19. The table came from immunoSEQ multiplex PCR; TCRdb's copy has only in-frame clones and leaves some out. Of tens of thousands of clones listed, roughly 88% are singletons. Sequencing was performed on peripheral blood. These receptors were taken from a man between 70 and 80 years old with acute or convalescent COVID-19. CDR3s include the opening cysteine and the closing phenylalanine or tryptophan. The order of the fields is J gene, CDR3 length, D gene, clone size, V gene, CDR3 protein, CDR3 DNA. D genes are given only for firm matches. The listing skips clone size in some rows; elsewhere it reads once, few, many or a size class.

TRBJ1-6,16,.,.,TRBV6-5,CASSYSELLYNSPLHF,TGTGCCAGCAGTTACTCTGAACTCCTCTATAATTCACCCCTCCACTTT
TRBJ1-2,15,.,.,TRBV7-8,CASSYSTGTTDGYTF,TGTGCCAGCAGTTATTCAACAGGGACCACCGATGGCTACACCTTC
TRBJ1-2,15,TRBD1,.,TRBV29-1,CSVEEVGQGIDGYTF,TGCAGCGTTGAAGAAGTGGGACAGGGAATCGATGGCTACACCTTC
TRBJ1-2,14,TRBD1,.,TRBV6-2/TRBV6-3,CASSFGTANYGYTF,TGTGCCAGCAGTTTTGGGACAGCTAACTATGGCTACACCTTC
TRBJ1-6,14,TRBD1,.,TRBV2,CASSPSQGSSPLHF,TGTGCCAGCAGCCCCTCACAGGGGAGTTCACCCCTCCACTTT
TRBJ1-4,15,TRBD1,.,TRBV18,CASSTTGGWDEKLFF,TGTGCCAGCTCTACAACAGGGGGCTGGGATGAAAAACTGTTTTTT
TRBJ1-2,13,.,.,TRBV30,CAWAVGPGDGYTF,TGTGCCTGGGCTGTGGGTCCGGGGGACGGCTACACCTTC
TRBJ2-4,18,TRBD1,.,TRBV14,CASSQGWDRGPAKNIQYF,TGTGCCAGCAGCCAAGGTTGGGACAGGGGTCCGGCGAAAAACATTCAGTACTTC
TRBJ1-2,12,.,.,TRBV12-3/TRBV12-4,CASSKQGYGYTF,TGTGCCAGCAGTAAACAGGGCTATGGCTACACCTTC
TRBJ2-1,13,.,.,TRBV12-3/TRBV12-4,CASSFPPAYEQFF,TGTGCCAGCAGTTTTCCCCCCGCGTATGAGCAGTTCTTC
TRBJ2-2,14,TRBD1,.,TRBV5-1,CASSVGQGAGELFF,TGCGCCAGCAGCGTGGGACAGGGGGCCGGGGAGCTGTTTTTT
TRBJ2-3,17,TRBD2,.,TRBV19,CASSIGTSVTSTDTQYF,TGTGCCAGTAGTATCGGGACTAGTGTGACTAGCACAGATACGCAGTATTTT
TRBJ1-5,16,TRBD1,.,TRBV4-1,CASSQVAGTGNQPQHF,TGCGCCAGCAGCCAAGTCGCCGGGACAGGGAATCAGCCCCAGCATTTT
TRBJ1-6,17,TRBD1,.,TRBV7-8,CASSPVTPGQKNSPLHF,TGTGCCAGCAGCCCCGTTACTCCGGGACAGAAAAATTCACCCCTCCACTTT
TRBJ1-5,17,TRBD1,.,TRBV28,CASRYGKGARWNQPQHF,TGTGCCAGCAGGTACGGAAAGGGGGCGCGTTGGAATCAGCCCCAGCATTTT
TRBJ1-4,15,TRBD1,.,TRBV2,CASSPRQGRREKLFF,TGTGCCAGCAGCCCTAGACAGGGGCGACGGGAAAAACTGTTTTTT
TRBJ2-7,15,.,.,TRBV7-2,CASSLKPPGSYEQYF,TGTGCCAGCAGCCTAAAACCCCCAGGTAGCTACGAGCAGTACTTC
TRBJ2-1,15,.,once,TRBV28,CASSPTGKPYNEQFF,TGTGCCAGCAGTCCCACAGGGAAACCATACAATGAGCAGTTCTTC
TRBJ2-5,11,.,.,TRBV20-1,CSARLLETQYF,TGCAGTGCTAGACTGTTGGAGACCCAGTACTTC
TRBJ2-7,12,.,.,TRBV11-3,CASSTQGSEQYF,TGTGCCAGCAGTACACAGGGAAGCGAGCAGTACTTC
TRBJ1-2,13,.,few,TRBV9,CASSGGGLYGYTF,TGTGCCAGCAGCGGGGGGGGACTCTATGGCTACACCTTC
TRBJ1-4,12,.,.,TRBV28,CASRDRLEKLFF,TGTGCCAGCAGGGACAGATTAGAAAAACTGTTTTTT